These 15 T cell receptor beta chains were sequenced from one sample in a study of identical twins. TCRdb ran MiXCR on the 5' RACE reads and lists one entry per CDR3 protein. The profile covers around 490,000 distinct CDR3 sequences, with roughly 15% appearing a single time and 0.35% to 0.45% taken by the ten largest. The sample was also linked to a second study, of yellow fever vaccine responses in identical twins.

Material for sequencing was CD4+ T cells sorted from blood. The receptors originated from a woman between 18 and 29 years old in good health.

The rearrangement joins TRBV2 to TRBJ2-1; perhaps TRBD1 as D (5 bases). The CDR3 covers 16 residues. Germline V gives CDR1 SNHLY, CDR2 FYNNEI. Trimming took 4 bases from V and 0 from J, leaving 13 bases between them. In nucleotides, the CDR3 is TGTGCCAGCAGTGCCATGGGGCTGAGCTCCTACAATGAGCAGTTCTTC. This gives the protein CASSAMGLSSYNEQFF. Full variable domain (remainder filled in from reference TRBV2 and TRBJ2-1): EPEVTQTPSHQVTQMGQEVILRCVPISNHLYFYWYRQILGQKVEFLVSFYNNEISEKSEIFDDQFSVERPDGSNFTLKIRSTKLEDSAMYFCASSAMGLSSYNEQFFGPGTRLTVL.

The chain combines TRBV11-1 with TRBJ2-2, with TRBD2 matching over 13 bases. In germline, CDR1 is SGHAT, CDR2 FQDESV (reference sequence). CDR3 length: 19 amino acids. Trimming removed 3 bases from V and 0 bases from J; junction bases left unmatched: 7. Here the CDR3 DNA reads TGTGCCAGCAGCTTGCGACTAGCGGGGGGCCCTGCGAACACCGGGGAGCTGTTTTTT. Its protein product is CASSLRLAGGPANTGELFF. The whole variable domain, remainder taken from reference TRBV11-1 and TRBJ2-2, is EAEVAQSPRYKITEKSQAVAFWCDPISGHATLYWYRQILGQGPELLVQFQDESVVDDSQLPKDRFSAERLKGVDSTLKIQPAELGDSAMYLCASSLRLAGGPANTGELFFGEGSRLTVL.

This clonotype was found a few times. V usage is TRBV7-3 and J usage is TRBJ2-3; D may match TRBD1 or TRBD2 (5 bases each). V was trimmed by 2 bases and J by 4 bases, leaving 10 bases between them. CDR1 and CDR2 from the germline V gene are SGHTA and FQGTGA. The CDR3 extends over 14 amino acids. This chain's CDR3 is CASSLGASSDTQYF. Written as DNA, the CDR3 is TGTGCCAGCAGCTTAGGGGCTAGCTCAGATACGCAGTATTTT.

In this sample, this clonotype turned up a few times. The V gene is TRBV9, the J gene TRBJ2-1, with D maybe TRBD1 (6 bases). This CDR3 is built from 15 residues. Germline V gene data show CDR1 as SGDLS and CDR2 as YYNGEE. V gave up 2 bases and J gave up 0 bases, with 9 bases separating them. The CDR3: CASSVTGSSYNEQFF. DNA of the CDR3: TGTGCCAGCAGCGTTACAGGGAGCTCCTACAATGAGCAGTTCTTC.

This clonotype was observed at least ten times. The chain couples TRBV29-1 to TRBJ2-5, with D perhaps given as TRBD1 or TRBD2 (6 bases each). CDR1 SQVTM and CDR2 ANQGSEA come from the germline V gene. This CDR3 spans 15 amino acids. Trimming took off 4 bases at V and 0 bases at J, with 15 bases between the two ends. Here the CDR3 reads CSVATGRKYQETQYF. CDR3 bases: TGCAGCGTTGCTACAGGGAGGAAGTACCAAGAGACCCAGTACTTC. Full variable domain (missing parts from reference TRBV29-1 and TRBJ2-5): SAVISQKPSRDICQRGTSLTIQCQVDSQVTMMFWYRQQPGQSLTLIATANQGSEATYESGFVIDKFPISRPNLTFSTLTVSNMSPEDSSIYLCSVATGRKYQETQYFGPGTRLLVL.

The V call is TRBV5-5, the J call TRBJ2-1; no clear D gene. Trimming cost V 4 bases and J 3 bases, with 14 bases left between them. Germline CDR1 is SGHKS and CDR2 is YYEKEE (reference sequence). CDR3 length: 15 residues. The CDR3 DNA follows: TGTGCCAGCAGCCCCTGGGTGATTGTCTACAATGAGCAGTTCTTC. This codes for CASSPWVIVYNEQFF.

The chain couples TRBV5-1 to TRBJ2-3; 9 nucleotides line up with TRBD2. With V trimmed by 5 bases and J by 4 bases, 23 bases remained unmatched. The CDR3 consists of 20 residues. Germline CDR1 is SGHRS and CDR2 is YFSETQ. CDR3 residues: CASSFGGVAGAKTTADTQYF. CDR3 DNA: TGCGCCAGCAGTTTTGGCGGGGTAGCGGGGGCGAAGACCACTGCAGATACGCAGTATTTT.

The chain has TRBV5-1 and TRBJ2-5; 10 bases fit TRBD2. The germline V gene encodes CDR1 SGHRS and CDR2 YFSETQ. This CDR3 has 14 residues. V shed 4 bases, J shed 5 bases, and the junction held 5 bases outside the gene matches. The CDR3 coding sequence is TGCGCCAGCAGCGATCTAGCGGGGGATGAGACCCAGTACTTC. This encodes CASSDLAGDETQYF.

A few counts support this clonotype. J is TRBJ2-3 and V is TRBV9; possible D gene TRBD2, 5 bases. The V gene lost 3 bases and the J gene lost 0 bases, with 11 bases spanning the gap. The germline V gene encodes CDR1 SGDLS and CDR2 YYNGEE. The CDR3 totals 15 residues. The CDR3: CASSAVERSTDTQYF. The CDR3 nucleotides read TGTGCCAGCAGCGCCGTAGAGCGGAGCACAGATACGCAGTATTTT.

This clonotype occurred a few times. The chain links TRBV28 to TRBJ2-1; TRBD2 matches at 11 bases. V shed 3 bases, J shed 8 bases, and the junction held 6 bases outside the gene matches. This CDR3 has 15 amino acids. Germline values: CDR1 MDHEN, CDR2 SYDVKM. CDR3 DNA: TGTGCCAGCAGTTTTTTTAGCGGGGGGGCCTATGAGCAGTTCTTC. Residues: CASSFFSGGAYEQFF.

The V and J genes are TRBV5-1 and TRBJ2-7; 9 bases fit TRBD1. V trimming: 0 bases; J trimming: 6 bases; junction bases outside the gene matches: 7. The CDR3 extends over 15 amino acids. The germline V gene encodes CDR1 SGHRS and CDR2 YFSETQ. The DNA for the CDR3 is TGCGCCAGCAGCTTGGAAGGGACAGGGAGGGGCGAGCAGTACTTC. Translated, it gives CASSLEGTGRGEQYF. The full variable domain, completed using reference TRBV5-1 and TRBJ2-7, is KAGVTQTPRYLIKTRGQQVTLSCSPISGHRSVSWYQQTPGQGLQFLFEYFSETQRNKGNFPGRFSGRQFSNSRSEMNVSTLELGDSALYLCASSLEGTGRGEQYFGPGTRLTVT.

This clonotype was observed a few times. The chain recombines TRBV5-1 with TRBJ2-7; D possibly corresponds to TRBD1 (6 bases). Per the germline V gene, CDR1 is SGHRS and CDR2 is YFSETQ. The V end was cut by 2 bases, the J end by 4 bases, with 10 bases between. This CDR3 has 13 amino acids. DNA for the CDR3: TGCGCCAGCAGCTTCGACAGGAAATACGAGCAGTACTTC. The encoded protein is CASSFDRKYEQYF. Using reference TRBV5-1 and TRBJ2-7 for the parts outside the CDR3, the full variable domain is KAGVTQTPRYLIKTRGQQVTLSCSPISGHRSVSWYQQTPGQGLQFLFEYFSETQRNKGNFPGRFSGRQFSNSRSEMNVSTLELGDSALYLCASSFDRKYEQYFGPGTRLTVT.

This rearrangement joins TRBV10-3 to TRBJ2-5; 15 positions match TRBD2. In germline, CDR1 is ENHRY, CDR2 SYGVKD. V was pared by 5 bases and J by 4 bases, with 8 bases of the junction left unmatched. The CDR3 extends over 17 amino acids. The CDR3 nucleotides are TGTGCCATCAGTAATCACCCGGGACTAGCGGGGGGAGAGACCCAGTACTTC. This translates into CAISNHPGLAGGETQYF.

The genes are TRBV20-1 and TRBJ1-6, with 9 bases that match TRBD1. The germline gives CDR1 DFQATT, CDR2 SNEGSKA (reference sequence). V was pared by 6 bases and J by 10 bases, with 10 bases of the junction left unmatched. The CDR3 is 14 amino acids. The CDR3 reads CSAPSGQGGSPLHF. CDR3 nucleotides: TGCAGTGCCCCCTCGGGACAGGGAGGATCACCCCTCCACTTT.

This clonotype was seen a handful of times. The rearrangement links TRBV11-3 to TRBJ2-1; D is unresolved. V was pared by 4 bases and J by 6 bases, with 16 bases between. This CDR3 region has 15 residues. CDR1 and CDR2 from the germline V gene are SGHNT and YENEEA. CDR3 nucleotides: TGTGCCAGCAGCTCGACACCCTCCGCCCTCAATGAGCAGTTCTTC. Amino acid sequence: CASSSTPSALNEQFF.